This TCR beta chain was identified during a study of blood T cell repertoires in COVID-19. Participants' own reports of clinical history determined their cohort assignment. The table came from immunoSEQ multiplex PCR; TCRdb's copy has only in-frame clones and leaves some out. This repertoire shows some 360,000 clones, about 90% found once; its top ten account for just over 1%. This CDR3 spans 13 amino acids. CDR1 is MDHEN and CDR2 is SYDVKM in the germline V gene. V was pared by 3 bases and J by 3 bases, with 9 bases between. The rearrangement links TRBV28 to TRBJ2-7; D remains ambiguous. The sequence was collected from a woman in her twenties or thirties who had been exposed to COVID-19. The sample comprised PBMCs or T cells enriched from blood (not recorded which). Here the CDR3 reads CASSLPSYYEQYF. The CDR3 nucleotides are TGTGCCAGCAGTTTGCCGTCCTACTACGAGCAGTACTTC. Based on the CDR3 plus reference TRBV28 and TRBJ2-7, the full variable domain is DVKVTQSSRYLVKRTGEKVFLECVQDMDHENMFWYRQDPGLGLRLIYFSYDVKMKEKGDIPEGYSVSREKKERFSLILESASTNQTSMYLCASSLPSYYEQYFGPGTRLTVT.